These T cell receptor beta chains were read from a single sample in a study of Tregs in tolerant kidney transplant recipients. Produced via immunoSEQ multiplex PCR; TCRdb's table is partial and in-frame only. Among around 78,000 clones listed, approximately 90% were seen once. The sample in question was Tregs from blood, obtained before the transplant. Source of these receptors: a human donor who received a combined kidney and bone marrow transplant. Each CDR3 is given with its conserved first and last residue. Fields, in order: clone size, V gene, CDR3 length, J gene, D gene, CDR3 protein, CDR3 DNA. D genes are given only for firm matches. The size field is filled for only some rows; it gives once, few, many or a size class.

>-|TRBV7-2|13|TRBJ1-2|TRBD1
CASSLDRGPGYTF
TGTGCCAGCAGCTTGGACAGGGGGCCTGGCTACACCTTC
>-|TRBV11-3|12|TRBJ2-2|-
CASSLVPGELFF
TGTGCCAGCAGCTTAGTGCCCGGGGAGCTGTTTTTT
>-|TRBV30|13|TRBJ1-4|-
CAGTQGKDEKLFF
TGTGCCGGGACCCAGGGTAAGGATGAAAAACTGTTTTTT
>once|TRBV19|13|TRBJ1-2|TRBD1
CASMDRDLQGYTF
TGTGCCAGTATGGACAGGGACCTTCAGGGCTACACCTTC
>few|TRBV1|15|TRBJ2-7|-
CTSSQEGKTNYEQYF
TGCACCAGCAGCCAAGAGGGCAAGACAAACTACGAGCAGTACTTC
>-|TRBV6-5|16|TRBJ1-1|TRBD1
CASSYSAQGANTEAFF
TGTGCCAGCAGTTACTCGGCCCAGGGGGCGAACACTGAAGCTTTCTTT
>-|TRBV5-1|15|TRBJ2-3|-
CASSADRTSTDTQYF
TGCGCCAGCAGCGCCGACAGGACTAGCACAGATACGCAGTATTTT
>-|TRBV6-5|16|TRBJ2-1|-
CASSSHGRSSYNEQFF
TGTGCCAGCAGTTCCCACGGGCGGTCCTCCTACAATGAGCAGTTCTTC
>-|TRBV19|12|TRBJ2-3|-
CASRGQTDTQYF
TGTGCCAGTAGAGGACAGACAGATACGCAGTATTTT
>-|TRBV5-1|16|TRBJ2-2|TRBD2
CASSLPSGSTAGELFF
TGCGCCAGCAGCTTGCCTAGCGGGAGTACGGCCGGGGAGCTGTTTTTT
>-|TRBV4-1|15|TRBJ1-6|-
CASSQVHLDNSPLHF
TGCGCCAGCAGCCAGGTGCACCTAGATAATTCACCCCTCCACTTT
>-|TRBV5-5|14|TRBJ2-7|-
CASSLGRVLYEQYF
TGTGCCAGCAGCTTGGGGCGGGTTTTATACGAGCAGTACTTC
>-|TRBV2|14|TRBJ2-2|TRBD1
CATGTGPNTGELFF
TGTGCCACGGGGACAGGGCCGAACACCGGGGAGCTGTTTTTT
>-|TRBV4-3|16|TRBJ1-4|-
CASSQGSRAPGEKLFF
TGCGCCAGCAGCCAAGGGAGCCGGGCACCGGGGGAAAAACTGTTTTTT
>-|TRBV19|16|TRBJ2-1|-
CASSPQLGYSYNEQFF
TGTGCCAGTAGCCCTCAGTTGGGGTACTCCTACAATGAGCAGTTCTTC
>-|TRBV14|16|TRBJ2-7|TRBD2
CASSQAWRGSSYEQYF
TGTGCCAGCAGCCAAGCTTGGCGGGGGAGCTCCTACGAGCAGTACTTC
>-|TRBV5-1|13|TRBJ2-1|-
CASRGHRVNEQFF
TGCGCCAGCAGGGGTCATCGGGTCAATGAGCAGTTCTTC
>-|TRBV7-2|16|TRBJ2-7|TRBD2
CASSLVGTSGHYEQYF
TGTGCCAGCAGCTTAGTGGGGACTAGCGGCCACTACGAGCAGTACTTC
>-|TRBV28|15|TRBJ2-7|TRBD2
CASTTIAGHSYEQYF
TGTGCCAGTACCACGATAGCGGGTCACTCCTACGAGCAGTACTTC
>-|TRBV9|11|TRBJ1-2|-
CASSGIDRRTF
TGTGCCAGCAGCGGAATTGACAGAAGGACCTTC
>-|TRBV10-1|16|TRBJ2-5|TRBD2
CASSDGPGGDRETQYF
TGCGCCAGCAGTGACGGGCCCGGGGGGGACCGGGAGACCCAGTACTTC
>-|TRBV6-5|15|TRBJ1-2|TRBD1
CASSRGGQGSYGYTF
TGTGCCAGCAGTCGAGGGGGACAGGGCTCGTATGGCTACACCTTC
>-|TRBV27|15|TRBJ2-1|TRBD2
CASGPFSGTDNEQFF
TGTGCCAGCGGTCCTTTTAGCGGGACGGACAATGAGCAGTTCTTC
>-|TRBV19|15|TRBJ2-2|-
CATQAPGVGAGELFF
TGTGCCACCCAAGCCCCGGGAGTCGGTGCCGGGGAGCTGTTTTTT
>-|TRBV9|16|TRBJ2-2|-
CASSVGRGKRNGELFF
TGTGCCAGCAGCGTAGGGCGAGGGAAAAGAAACGGGGAGCTGTTTTTT
>-|TRBV6-5|15|TRBJ2-7|TRBD2
CASSWLAGGQYEQYF
TGTGCCAGCAGTTGGCTAGCGGGAGGTCAGTACGAGCAGTACTTC
>-|TRBV28|15|TRBJ1-5|TRBD1
CASSFGDREIQPQHF
TGTGCCAGCAGTTTTGGGGACAGGGAAATTCAGCCCCAGCATTTT
>-|TRBV11-3|12|TRBJ2-5|TRBD1
CASSSQGQTQYF
TGTGCCAGCAGCTCACAGGGGCAGACCCAGTACTTC
>once|TRBV19|16|TRBJ1-5|-
CASSSRFREGNQPQHF
TGTGCCAGTAGTTCCCGGTTCAGGGAGGGCAATCAGCCCCAGCATTTT
>-|TRBV6-5|15|TRBJ2-3|-
CASSYSDSGTDTQYF
TGTGCCAGCAGTTACTCGGATAGCGGCACAGATACGCAGTATTTT
>-|TRBV7-2|16|TRBJ2-1|-
CASSFPGQVYINEQFF
TGTGCCAGCAGCTTTCCCGGTCAGGTTTACATCAATGAGCAGTTCTTC
>-|TRBV5-5|14|TRBJ1-3|-
CASSLGQMGNTIYF
TGTGCCAGCAGCTTGGGACAAATGGGGAACACCATATATTTT
>few|TRBV6-1|15|TRBJ2-2|-
CASTFSGPNTGELFF
TGTGCCAGCACCTTCAGCGGTCCCAACACCGGGGAGCTGTTTTTT
>-|TRBV4-2|17|TRBJ2-7|TRBD2
CASSQGFAGQREYEQYF
TGTGCCAGCAGCCAAGGTTTCGCTGGACAGCGGGAGTACGAGCAGTACTTC
>-|TRBV4-3|16|TRBJ2-1|TRBD2
CASSQDMSGSDNEQFF
TGCGCCAGCAGCCAAGATATGAGCGGGAGTGACAATGAGCAGTTCTTC
>once|TRBV2|12|TRBJ1-2|-
CASSEWRYGYTF
TGTGCCAGCAGTGAGTGGAGATATGGCTACACCTTC
>-|TRBV14|13|TRBJ1-1|-
CASSQQFDTEAFF
TGTGCCAGCAGCCAGCAGTTCGACACTGAAGCTTTCTTT
>-|TRBV5-1|15|TRBJ2-5|-
CASSLDTGQQETQYF
TGCGCCAGCAGCTTGGATACAGGTCAACAAGAGACCCAGTACTTC
>-|TRBV19|16|TRBJ2-4|-
CASSPGNFNAKNIQYF
TGTGCCAGTAGTCCGGGGAATTTTAACGCCAAAAACATTCAGTACTTC
>-|TRBV9|12|TRBJ2-1|-
CASSVELNEQFF
TGTGCCAGCAGCGTAGAACTCAATGAGCAGTTCTTC
>-|TRBV10-3|18|TRBJ1-1|-
CAITSLRGGADRFTEAFF
TGTGCCATCACTTCCCTAAGGGGGGGGGCGGATCGTTTCACTGAAGCTTTCTTT
>-|TRBV7-8|15|TRBJ2-3|-
CASSLDREGTDTQYF
TGTGCCAGCAGCTTAGACAGGGAAGGTACAGATACGCAGTATTTT
>-|TRBV7-8|15|TRBJ2-7|-
CASSLRRERAYEQYF
TGTGCCAGCAGCTTAAGACGGGAGAGGGCCTACGAGCAGTACTTC
>-|TRBV18|15|TRBJ2-5|TRBD2
CASSPIGLAGETQYF
TGTGCCAGCTCACCTATCGGACTAGCGGGAGAGACCCAGTACTTC
>-|TRBV7-7|17|TRBJ2-5|TRBD2
CASSLGPKRGAGETQYF
TGTGCTAGCAGCTTAGGGCCCAAGCGGGGGGCGGGAGAGACCCAGTACTTC
>-|TRBV6-5|15|TRBJ2-7|-
CASSSSGSSYLEQYF
TGTGCCAGCAGCTCCTCGGGTAGCAGCTATCTGGAGCAGTACTTC
>-|TRBV7-9|18|TRBJ2-4|-
CASSRQVTDGLAKNIQYF
TGTGCCAGCAGCCGACAGGTTACCGATGGATTAGCCAAAAACATTCAGTACTTC
>-|TRBV2|14|TRBJ2-7|TRBD1
CASSSGTGLSEQYF
TGTGCCAGCAGTTCCGGGACAGGGCTTTCCGAGCAGTACTTC
>-|TRBV7-3|14|TRBJ1-2|TRBD1
CASSLLETGLGYTF
TGTGCCAGCAGCTTACTTGAGACAGGGCTTGGCTACACCTTC
>-|TRBV29-1|12|TRBJ2-7|-
CSVGQANYEQYF
TGCAGCGTTGGACAGGCGAACTACGAGCAGTACTTC
>-|TRBV6-5|15|TRBJ2-6|-
CASSFLGSGANVLTF
TGTGCCAGCAGTTTCCTCGGCTCTGGGGCCAACGTCCTGACTTTC
>-|TRBV10-3|15|TRBJ2-3|-
CAISDPPTITDTQYF
TGTGCCATCAGTGACCCACCCACAATCACAGATACGCAGTATTTT